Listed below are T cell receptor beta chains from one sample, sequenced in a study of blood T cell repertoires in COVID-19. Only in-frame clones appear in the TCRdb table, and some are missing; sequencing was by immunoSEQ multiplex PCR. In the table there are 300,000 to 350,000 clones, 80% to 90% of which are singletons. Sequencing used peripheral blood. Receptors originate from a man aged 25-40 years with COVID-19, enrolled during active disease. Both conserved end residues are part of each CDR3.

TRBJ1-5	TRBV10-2	CASSASRGSNQPQHF
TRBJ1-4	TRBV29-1	CSVAETGEGSEKLFF
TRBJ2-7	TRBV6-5	CASRLAGQGGYEQYF
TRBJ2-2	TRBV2	CASSGTGRDTGELFF
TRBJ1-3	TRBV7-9	CASSWGVGNTIYF
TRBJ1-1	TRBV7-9	CASSVQGARDTEAFF
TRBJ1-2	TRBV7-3	CASSRDSLYGYTF
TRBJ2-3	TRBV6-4	CASSRTGLPTDTQYF
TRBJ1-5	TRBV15	CATSSIFGQSNNQPQHF
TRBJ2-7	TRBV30	CAWSPDRGAEQYF